A selection of T cell receptor beta chains follows, all from one sample in a study of shared clonotypes between healthy human individuals. Produced via immunoSEQ multiplex PCR; TCRdb's table is partial and in-frame only. Of approximately 2,300,000 clones in the sample, 85% to 95% were seen once. Sequencing was performed on naive CD4+ T cells from PBMCs. All receptors come from a young man in good health. Some clones in this sample may be carry-over from other donors' samples. CDR3s include the opening cysteine and the closing phenylalanine or tryptophan. The order of the fields is V gene, J gene, clone size, D gene, CDR3 protein, CDR3 DNA. A D gene is named only where the DNA matches it firmly. Clone size appears in some rows only: once, few, many, or a class for an expanded clone.

TRBV28	TRBJ1-4	.	.	CASTDGGANEKLFF	TGTGCCAGCACTGACGGGGGAGCTAATGAAAAACTGTTTTTT
TRBV19	TRBJ2-6	.	TRBD1	CASSIWDRARAGANVLTF	TGTGCCAGTAGTATATGGGACAGGGCTCGGGCCGGGGCCAACGTCCTGACTTTC
TRBV7-2	TRBJ1-5	.	.	CASSYLSPDQPQHF	TGTGCCAGCAGCTATTTGAGTCCGGATCAGCCCCAGCATTTT
TRBV7-9	TRBJ1-1	.	TRBD1	CASSSVKRTGMNTEAFF	TGTGCCAGCAGCTCGGTAAAAAGGACAGGTATGAACACTGAAGCTTTCTTT
TRBV30	TRBJ2-3	.	.	CAWSVASGYTDTQYF	TGTGCCTGGAGTGTGGCGAGCGGGTACACAGATACGCAGTATTTT
TRBV6-1	TRBJ1-1	once	TRBD1	CASSEAGQVMNTEAFF	TGTGCCAGCAGTGAAGCCGGACAGGTAATGAACACTGAAGCTTTCTTT
TRBV7-2	TRBJ1-3	.	.	CASSSLDLLVWGNTIYF	TGTGCCAGCAGCTCACTGGACCTTCTAGTTTGGGGAAACACCATATATTTT
TRBV4-2	TRBJ1-5	few	.	CASSQELIRDDNQPQHF	TGTGCCAGCAGCCAAGAGCTTATCCGGGATGACAATCAGCCCCAGCATTTT
TRBV7-3	TRBJ2-7	.	TRBD1	CASSPGQGFPYEQYF	TGTGCCAGCAGCCCCGGACAGGGGTTCCCCTACGAGCAGTACTTC
TRBV18	TRBJ2-2	.	.	CASSPLQGDWAGELFF	TGTGCCAGCTCACCTTTACAGGGTGACTGGGCCGGGGAGCTGTTTTTT
TRBV19	TRBJ2-7	.	.	CASSPADSYEQYF	TGTGCCAGTAGTCCGGCGGACTCCTACGAGCAGTACTTC
TRBV19	TRBJ1-3	.	TRBD1	CASSRDSISGNTIYF	TGTGCCAGTAGCCGGGACAGCATCTCTGGAAACACCATATATTTT
TRBV30	TRBJ2-5	.	TRBD1	CAWASPGQVSQQYF	TGTGCCTGGGCCTCTCCGGGACAGGTTTCCCAGCAGTACTTC
TRBV5-1	TRBJ2-5	.	.	CASSPQGGAGLAQYF	TGCGCCAGCAGCCCCCAAGGGGGGGCCGGCCTGGCCCAGTACTTC
TRBV28	TRBJ2-1	.	TRBD2	CASSRSGGMAEQFF	TGTGCCAGCAGTCGTAGCGGGGGTATGGCTGAGCAGTTCTTC
TRBV18	TRBJ2-1	.	.	CASSPGIYEQFF	TGTGCCAGCTCACCAGGAATTTACGAGCAGTTCTTC
TRBV7-2	TRBJ2-1	.	TRBD1	CASSSNRGGNEQFF	TGTGCCAGCAGCTCGAACAGGGGTGGGAATGAGCAGTTCTTC
TRBV25-1	TRBJ2-2	.	.	CASSGGYQGTGELFF	TGTGCCAGCAGTGGAGGTTATCAAGGGACCGGGGAGCTGTTTTTT
TRBV5-1	TRBJ1-1	.	TRBD1	CASSLLPGTGNTEAFF	TGCGCCAGCAGCTTGCTCCCAGGGACAGGGAACACTGAAGCTTTCTTT
TRBV5-1	TRBJ1-4	.	TRBD1	CASSIQGSGEKLFF	TGCGCCAGCAGCATACAGGGGAGTGGGGAAAAACTGTTTTTT
TRBV2	TRBJ1-1	.	.	CASDEKLLGTEAFF	TGTGCCAGCGACGAGAAACTATTAGGCACTGAAGCTTTCTTT
TRBV5-1	TRBJ2-5	.	.	CASRRGARAETQYF	TGCGCCAGCAGGCGGGGCGCCCGGGCGGAGACCCAGTACTTC
TRBV5-6	TRBJ2-7	.	TRBD1	CASSPTGYEQYF	TGTGCCAGCAGCCCGACAGGGTACGAGCAGTACTTC
TRBV29-1	TRBJ2-3	.	TRBD1	CSAGTGFADTQYF	TGCAGCGCAGGGACAGGGTTCGCAGATACGCAGTATTTT
TRBV2	TRBJ2-3	.	.	CASSDDLPAGDTQYF	TGTGCCAGCAGTGACGACCTTCCAGCGGGAGATACGCAGTATTTT
TRBV18	TRBJ1-2	.	.	CASSPQTGTNYGYTF	TGTGCCAGCTCACCACAAACAGGGACTAACTATGGCTACACCTTC
TRBV11-2	TRBJ1-2	.	TRBD1	CASSSIRGTGRVGYTF	TGTGCCAGCAGCTCGATACGCGGGACAGGGAGGGTTGGCTACACCTTC
TRBV28	TRBJ1-2	.	.	CASSGSLYGYTF	TGTGCCAGCAGTGGGAGCCTTTATGGCTACACCTTC
TRBV4-2	TRBJ2-5	.	.	CASSQVQGNQETQYF	TGTGCCAGCAGCCAAGTCCAGGGGAACCAAGAGACCCAGTACTTC
TRBV7-3	TRBJ2-1	.	.	CASSLTAANEQFF	TGTGCCAGCAGCTTAACGGCAGCCAATGAGCAGTTCTTC
TRBV28	TRBJ1-1	.	.	CASLPDTSQRNTEAFF	TGTGCCAGCCTCCCCGACACAAGCCAAAGGAACACTGAAGCTTTCTTT
TRBV5-6	TRBJ1-3	few	.	CASSLRGGNTIYF	TGTGCCAGCAGCTTAAGGGGCGGAAACACCATATATTTT
TRBV11-2	TRBJ2-7	.	.	CASSPGLLNYEQYF	TGTGCCAGCAGCCCGGGACTCCTCAACTACGAGCAGTACTTC
TRBV6-5	TRBJ2-5	.	.	CASSRDRNGETQYF	TGTGCCAGCAGTCGCGACAGAAATGGAGAGACCCAGTACTTC
TRBV7-3	TRBJ2-1	.	.	CASSLTTDNEQFF	TGTGCCAGCAGCTTAACGACAGACAATGAGCAGTTCTTC
TRBV5-6	TRBJ2-7	.	.	CASSYLLGESYEQYF	TGTGCCAGCAGCTACCTTCTGGGTGAGAGCTACGAGCAGTACTTC
TRBV5-1	TRBJ2-1	.	.	CASSLGLVEQFF	TGCGCCAGCAGCTTGGGACTAGTCGAGCAGTTCTTC
TRBV11-2	TRBJ1-2	.	TRBD1	CASSGPGGFDGYTF	TGTGCCAGCAGCGGACCAGGGGGTTTTGATGGCTACACCTTC
TRBV5-6	TRBJ2-1	.	.	CASSHVPNEQFF	TGTGCCAGCAGCCATGTACCCAATGAGCAGTTCTTC
TRBV10-3	TRBJ1-2	once	.	CALVAGPGYGYTF	TGTGCCTTAGTCGCAGGGCCGGGCTATGGCTACACCTTC
TRBV5-1	TRBJ2-5	.	.	CASSNPSEETQYF	TGCGCCAGCAGCAATCCTAGCGAAGAGACCCAGTACTTC
TRBV27	TRBJ1-5	.	.	CASGSKAHQPQHF	TGTGCCAGCGGGTCGAAGGCTCATCAGCCCCAGCATTTT
TRBV7-2	TRBJ1-1	.	.	CASSSRRDTEAFF	TGTGCCAGCAGCTCCCGTAGGGACACTGAAGCTTTCTTT
TRBV7-2	TRBJ2-7	.	.	CASSLGQKAYEQYF	TGTGCCAGCAGCTTAGGACAAAAAGCCTACGAGCAGTACTTC
TRBV7-6	TRBJ2-1	.	TRBD2	CASSFGGSSYNEQFF	TGTGCCAGCAGCTTCGGGGGGAGCTCCTACAATGAGCAGTTCTTC
TRBV5-1	TRBJ2-2	.	TRBD1	CASSGRQGAANTGELFF	TGCGCCAGCAGCGGCCGACAGGGGGCCGCGAACACCGGGGAGCTGTTTTTT
TRBV11-2	TRBJ2-4	.	.	CASSGAATTKNIQYF	TGTGCCAGCAGTGGGGCGGCTACCACCAAAAACATTCAGTACTTC
TRBV5-1	TRBJ1-1	.	.	CASSFFGGNTEAFF	TGCGCCAGCAGCTTTTTCGGCGGGAACACTGAAGCTTTCTTT
TRBV11-2	TRBJ1-4	.	.	CASSPRPFLATNEKLFF	TGTGCCAGCAGCCCGAGACCTTTTCTTGCAACTAATGAAAAACTGTTTTTT
TRBV2	TRBJ2-3	.	TRBD2	CASSTSGHSTDTQYF	TGTGCCAGCAGTACTAGCGGACATAGCACAGATACGCAGTATTTT
TRBV18	TRBJ1-4	.	TRBD1	CASSPKTGPTNEKLFF	TGTGCCAGCTCACCTAAGACAGGGCCAACTAATGAAAAACTGTTTTTT
TRBV5-8	TRBJ2-7	.	TRBD1	CASSYSGGQGYEQYF	TGTGCCAGCAGCTATAGTGGGGGACAGGGATACGAGCAGTACTTC
TRBV7-3	TRBJ2-5	.	.	CASGLNREAQYF	TGTGCCAGCGGCTTAAACAGGGAGGCCCAGTACTTC
TRBV19	TRBJ2-7	.	.	CASRPTGISYEQYF	TGTGCCAGTAGGCCCACAGGGATTTCCTACGAGCAGTACTTC
TRBV5-8	TRBJ2-7	.	.	CASSPGLRIYEQYF	TGTGCCAGCAGCCCGGGGCTCAGGATCTACGAGCAGTACTTC